What follows are 15 T cell receptor beta chains derived from one specimen sequenced in a study of OX40 agonist ivuxolimab in advanced cancers. Libraries were made using the immunoSEQ multiplex PCR assay. TCRdb holds this immuneACCESS table with in-frame rearrangements only. Some clones are missing; in checked studies, unresolved V genes explain under half, and the rest has no known cause. The sample yields 80,000 or so clones; roughly nine tenths were counted once. Approximately 2.4% of the sample is held by the ten biggest clonotypes. Sequences were derived from CD4+ or CD8+ T cells sorted from blood, sampled in a trial of the OX40 agonist ivuxolimab. These receptors were obtained from an adult with an advanced solid tumor such as melanoma, head and neck, liver or kidney cancer.

This chain uses TRBV6-6 with TRBJ1-2; D gene ambiguous. This CDR3 comprises 15 residues. V lost 0 bases and J lost 0, with 8 bases in between. Germline V gene lookup returns CDR1 MNHNY and CDR2 SVGAGI (reference sequence). The CDR3: CASSYSGSANYGYTF. The CDR3 nucleotides read TGTGCCAGCAGTTACTCCGGAAGCGCTAACTATGGCTACACCTTC.

This sequence joins TRBV6-1 and TRBJ1-2; no reliable D call. The CDR3 length is 11 residues. Trimming left V 3 bases short and J 8 bases short, with 7 bases between. Germline values: CDR1 MNHNS, CDR2 SASEGT. Written as DNA, the CDR3 is TGTGCCAGCAGTGATGGCTGGGGCTACACCTTC. Its translation: CASSDGWGYTF.

The gene calls are TRBV19 and TRBJ2-3; 7 nucleotides agree with TRBD1. The J segment lost 0 bases and the V segment lost 5 bases, leaving 8 bases of the junction unmatched. There are 16 residues in the CDR3. Per the germline V gene, CDR1 is LNHDA and CDR2 is SQIVND (reference sequence). The DNA for the CDR3 is TGTGCCAGTAGTTTCCGGGACAGACCTAGCACAGATACGCAGTATTTT. Amino acids: CASSFRDRPSTDTQYF.

V is TRBV10-3 and J is TRBJ1-4; the match to TRBD1 covers 9 bases. Germline V gene data show CDR1 as ENHRY and CDR2 as SYGVKD. V gave up 6 bases and J gave up 7 bases; unmatched junction bases: 6. The CDR3 length is 14 residues. The DNA of the CDR3 is TGTGCCATCAGCCCGGGACAGGGTAGTGAAAAACTGTTTTTT. Residues: CAISPGQGSEKLFF.

This clone occurred once. This rearrangement joins TRBV5-4 to TRBJ2-2; the D gene is possibly TRBD1 (8 bases). Looked up from germline, CDR1 is SGHNT and CDR2 is YYREEE (reference sequence). There are 15 residues in the CDR3. V dropped 1 base and J dropped 4 bases, with 11 bases sitting between them. The CDR3 DNA is TGTGCCAGCAGCTTGTACAGGGGGGGCACCGGGGAGCTGTTTTTT. This codes for CASSLYRGGTGELFF.

The rearrangement uses TRBV5-1 and TRBJ2-5, with TRBD2 identical over 8 bases. CDR1 is SGHRS and CDR2 is YFSETQ in the germline V gene. The trim removed 7 bases at V and 6 bases at J, leaving 8 bases unmatched. The CDR3 is 13 residues long. The CDR3 region has the DNA TGCGCCAGCGGGATGACTAGCGCAAAGACCCAGTACTTC. Translated, it gives CASGMTSAKTQYF.

The chain has TRBV20-1 and TRBJ2-4; D is unresolved. Germline V gene sequence: CDR1 DFQATT, CDR2 SNEGSKA (reference sequence). The CDR3 loop spans 11 amino acids. The V end was cut by 0 bases, the J end by 6 bases, with 3 bases between. The CDR3 sequence is CSARDPNIQYF. CDR3 coding DNA: TGCAGTGCTAGAGACCCAAACATTCAGTACTTC.

The chain employs TRBV28 and TRBJ2-1, with 8 bases identical to TRBD2. Looked up from germline, CDR1 is MDHEN and CDR2 is SYDVKM. The CDR3 loop spans 14 amino acids. The junction had 8 bases not matched to a gene; V was cut back by 6 bases and J by 7 bases. CDR3 coding DNA: TGTGCCAGCAGGATTAGCGGGATTAGAAATGAGCAGTTCTTC. Translated: CASRISGIRNEQFF.

Turning to this clone: The DNA is left out, because the CDR3 cannot be placed on it with certainty; the CDR3 is given as TCRdb lists it. This chain links TRBV19 with TRBJ2-5. Termini included, the CDR3 measures 15 amino acids. Per the germline V gene, CDR1 is LNHDA and CDR2 is SQIVND (reference sequence). The chain's CDR3 is CASSMSFGEGRTQYF.

This clone was observed once. The chain couples TRBV6-1 to TRBJ2-5; TRBD2 matches at 8 bases. The CDR3 is 14 residues long. The V and J ends lost 2 bases and 7 bases, in that order; junction bases with no gene match: 6. Germline V gene sequence: CDR1 MNHNS, CDR2 SASEGT. The CDR3 coding sequence is TGTGCCAGCAGTGAAAGTGTGAGCGGGGGGACCCAGTACTTC. It is translated as CASSESVSGGTQYF.

The gene calls are TRBV19 and TRBJ1-1; the D gene is possibly TRBD1 (6 bases). Germline CDR1 and CDR2: LNHDA and SQIVND (reference sequence). This CDR3 contains 15 residues. V was trimmed by 10 bases and J by 3 bases, leaving 21 bases between them. In nucleotides, the CDR3 is TGTGCCACCTCCCGGGGGGGGCGTGGGGACACTGAAGCTTTCTTT. As protein: CATSRGGRGDTEAFF.

This rearrangement joins TRBV7-2 to TRBJ1-5, with D possibly matching TRBD1 (5 bases). There are 15 residues in the CDR3. Germline CDR1 is SGHTA and CDR2 is FQGNSA. Trimming pared 8 bases from V and 11 bases from J, leaving 25 bases between. The CDR3 region is CASHQGTSVGLAQHF. DNA for the CDR3: TGTGCCAGCCATCAGGGCACGTCAGTTGGGTTAGCCCAGCATTTT. Full variable domain (rest looked up from reference TRBV7-2 and TRBJ1-5): GAGVSQSPSNKVTEKGKDVELRCDPISGHTALYWYRQSLGQGLEFLIYFQGNSAPDKSGLPSDRFSAERTGGSVSTLTIQRTQQEDSAVYLCASHQGTSVGLAQHFGDGTRLSIL.

The chain is built from TRBV7-8 and TRBJ2-5; 8 bases map to TRBD2. J was trimmed by 5 bases and V by 1 base; bases with no gene match: 0. There are 13 residues in the CDR3. The germline V gene encodes CDR1 SGHVS and CDR2 FQNEAQ. This CDR3 reads CASSLGGGETQYF. DNA of the CDR3: TGTGCCAGCAGCTTAGGCGGGGGGGAGACCCAGTACTTC.

CDR3 sequence (DNA): TGTGCCAGCAGTCTCGAGTGGGACACTGAAGCTTTCTTT. It is translated as CASSLEWDTEAFF. This chain links TRBV6-5 with TRBJ1-1; D gene ambiguous. The V end was cut by 5 bases, the J end by 3 bases, with 10 bases between. The CDR3 totals 13 residues. Germline V gene data show CDR1 as MNHEY and CDR2 as SVGAGI.

J is TRBJ2-1 and V is TRBV11-3; D gene unclear. Germline V gene data show CDR1 as SGHNT and CDR2 as YENEEA. Trimming shortened V by 3 bases and J by 0 bases, and 6 bases separated the two germline ends. The CDR3 runs to 14 residues. For the CDR3, the DNA is TGTGCCAGCAGCTTGTCGAGCTCCTACAATGAGCAGTTCTTC. Its translation: CASSLSSSYNEQFF.